Presented here are 20 T cell receptor beta chains from one specimen sequenced in a study of lymphopenia after photon versus proton radiotherapy. The method was immunoSEQ multiplex PCR; TCRdb's version includes in-frame clones alone and lacks a portion of them. The sample has 25,000 to 40,000 clones, over 70% seen once; the top ten hold more than 14%. Sequenced here: peripheral blood, sampled from a patient treated with proton-based radiotherapy. Receptors originate from a woman aged 70-85 years with pancreatic cancer.

The V gene is TRBV23-1, the J gene TRBJ2-7; D uncertain. TRBV23-1 is labeled an ORF, and its function is uncertain. This CDR3 is built from 11 residues. V was shortened by 2 bases and J by 5 bases, with 4 bases between the two germline ends. CDR3 coding DNA: TGCGCCAGCAGTCAACCGGACGAGCAGTACTTC. Translating it yields CASSQPDEQYF.

The chain links TRBV5-4 to TRBJ2-6; D call uncertain. V lost 4 bases and J lost 0, with 8 bases in between. Germline values: CDR1 SGHNT, CDR2 YYREEE (reference sequence). The CDR3 is 15 amino acids. In DNA form, the CDR3 reads TGTGCCAGCAGCGACGCAGCCTCTGGGGCCAACGTCCTGACTTTC. This translates into CASSDAASGANVLTF.

The V and J genes are TRBV28 and TRBJ2-7, with D maybe TRBD1 (6 bases). CDR3 size: 13 residues. V was trimmed by 7 bases and J by 11 bases, leaving 21 bases between them. Germline V gene lookup returns CDR1 MDHEN and CDR2 SYDVKM. CDR3: CASTGSGVRVEYF. Here the CDR3 DNA reads TGTGCCAGCACAGGGTCAGGGGTTCGAGTTGAGTACTTC.

The genes are TRBV2 and TRBJ1-6; perhaps TRBD1 as D (5 bases). This CDR3 region has 13 residues. The germline CDR1 and CDR2 sequences are SNHLY and FYNNEI. V gave up 6 bases and J gave up 4 bases, with 7 bases separating them. The CDR3 here is CASRGTYNSPLHF. The CDR3 nucleotides are TGTGCCAGCAGGGGGACTTATAATTCACCCCTCCACTTT.

This clone was counted between two and nine times. CDR3 residues: CASSPYPGVAFEQYF. In nucleotides, the CDR3 is TGTGCCAGCAGCCCCTACCCGGGAGTCGCTTTCGAGCAGTACTTC. The chain carries TRBV9 and TRBJ2-7; the D gene is possibly TRBD2 (6 bases). Trimming pared 4 bases from V and 6 bases from J, leaving 20 bases between. Per the germline V gene, CDR1 is SGDLS and CDR2 is YYNGEE. The CDR3 covers 15 residues.

This clone was seen only once. The CDR3: CASSPWRTGDRTQYF. Written as DNA, the CDR3 is TGTGCCAGCAGCCCCTGGAGGACAGGAGACCGGACCCAGTACTTC. V usage is TRBV9 and J usage is TRBJ2-5; 7 nucleotides line up with TRBD1. This CDR3 is 15 amino acids long. With V trimmed by 4 bases and J by 7 bases, 13 bases remained unmatched. Germline V gives CDR1 SGDLS, CDR2 YYNGEE.

The chain recombines TRBV30 with TRBJ2-7, with D perhaps matching TRBD2 (6 bases). The CDR3 has 15 amino acids. With 1 base removed from V and 0 bases from J, the gap between germline ends came to 13 bases. Looked up from germline, CDR1 is GTSNPN and CDR2 is SVGIG (reference sequence). The CDR3 DNA sequence: TGTGCCTGGAGTGGCTGGGAGGCAAACTCCTACGAGCAGTACTTC. The encoded protein is CAWSGWEANSYEQYF.

V and J are TRBV5-1 and TRBJ2-7, with no clear D. The germline CDR1 and CDR2 sequences are SGHRS and YFSETQ. V was clipped by 0 bases and J by 2 bases, with 9 bases between them. The CDR3 is 14 residues long. CDR3 region: CASSLDGGAYEQYF. In nucleotides, the CDR3 is TGCGCCAGCAGCTTGGATGGCGGCGCCTACGAGCAGTACTTC.

This clone appeared once. The CDR3 spells CASTGGGGTDTQYF. The CDR3 bases are TGTGCCAGCACGGGTGGGGGGGGCACAGATACGCAGTATTTT. The chain is built from TRBV6-5 and TRBJ2-3; 7 nucleotides align to TRBD2. The CDR3 is 14 amino acids. Germline CDR1 and CDR2: MNHEY and SVGAGI. Trimming cost V 7 bases and J 1 base; bases outside gene matches: 5.

J is TRBJ1-1 and V is TRBV18; D gene ambiguous. The CDR3 loop spans 13 amino acids. With 8 bases removed from V and 0 bases from J, the gap between germline ends came to 10 bases. Germline V gene lookup returns CDR1 KGHSH and CDR2 LQKENI. In DNA form, the CDR3 reads TGTGCCAGCGCGGAGGCTATGAACACTGAAGCTTTCTTT. It translates to CASAEAMNTEAFF.

The gene calls are TRBV4-1 and TRBJ2-2; D not resolved. Germline lookup yields CDR1 MGHRA and CDR2 YSYEKL. The V and J ends lost 1 base and 0 bases respectively, with 6 bases between them. The CDR3 totals 15 residues. Written as DNA, the CDR3 is TGCGCCAGCAGCCAAGGTAGCTCGAACACCGGGGAGCTGTTTTTT. It translates to CASSQGSSNTGELFF.

The V gene is TRBV6-5, the J gene TRBJ2-1; weak D call: TRBD2 (6 bases). The CDR3 extends over 14 amino acids. The ends were cut back, 2 bases at V and 6 bases at J, with 11 bases in the middle. Germline lookup yields CDR1 MNHEY and CDR2 SVGAGI. DNA for the CDR3: TGTGCCAGCAGTTACCTAGGACTACTCAATGAGCAGTTCTTC. This sequence encodes CASSYLGLLNEQFF.

This clone was found once. The chain has TRBV6-1 and TRBJ1-1; D is unresolved. The CDR3 runs 14 residues. Trimming removed 7 bases at V and 1 base at J, with 13 bases between. The germline CDR1 and CDR2 sequences are MNHNS and SASEGT. The CDR3 nucleotides read TGTGCCAGCAATCCCGACACTGAGAACACTGAAGCTTTCTTT. This sequence encodes CASNPDTENTEAFF.

The chain carries TRBV14 and TRBJ2-5, with D perhaps given as TRBD1 or TRBD2 (5 bases each). The germline V gene encodes CDR1 SGHDN and CDR2 FVKESK. This CDR3 spans 15 amino acids. The V end lost 3 bases, the J end lost 7 bases, and 18 bases lay between the germline ends. CDR3 nucleotide sequence: TGTGCCAGCAGCCAGGCAGGGAGTGGGTTCGGGACCCAGTACTTC. Encoded protein: CASSQAGSGFGTQYF.

This clone was detected a few times. This rearrangement joins TRBV7-9 to TRBJ2-7, with TRBD1 matching 9 bases. CDR1 and CDR2 from the germline V gene are SEHNR and FQNEAQ (reference sequence). After removal of 5 bases from V and 0 bases from J, the junction contained 8 bases not matched to a gene. This CDR3 region has 16 residues. CDR3 sequence: CASSGIPGQGSYEQYF. The CDR3 nucleotides read TGTGCCAGCAGCGGTATTCCGGGACAGGGCTCCTACGAGCAGTACTTC.

CDR3 coding DNA: TGTGCCAGCAGCTTCGTCAGGGAAGATACGCAGTATTTT. This encodes CASSFVREDTQYF. The chain joins TRBV7-2 to TRBJ2-3; a possible D gene is TRBD1 (5 bases). Germline-derived CDR1 and CDR2 are SGHTA and FQGNSA. V was cut by 3 bases and J by 5 bases, with 9 bases left in between. This CDR3 is 13 amino acids long.

The chain combines TRBV4-3 with TRBJ2-7; D unresolved. The V gene's germline CDR1 is LGHNA and CDR2 YSLEER. With 3 bases removed from V and 5 bases from J, the gap between germline ends came to 11 bases. The CDR3 spans 13 residues. The CDR3 loop reads CASSHSGEDEQYF. Written as DNA, the CDR3 is TGCGCCAGCAGCCATAGTGGCGAGGACGAGCAGTACTTC.

Only one count was recorded for this clone. The CDR3 bases are TGTGCCAGCAGCGGATTTAGCGGGAGAGAGCAGTTCTTC. It is translated as CASSGFSGREQFF. The V and J genes are TRBV7-3 and TRBJ2-1; 9 bases map to TRBD2. Germline trimming cut 5 bases from V and 10 bases from J; bases unmatched to any gene: 6. CDR1 and CDR2 (germline): SGHTA, FQGTGA. This CDR3 region has 13 residues.

This clone appeared once. The genes are TRBV28 and TRBJ2-1; D remains ambiguous. The germline CDR1 and CDR2 sequences are MDHEN and SYDVKM. Trimming pared 5 bases from V and 4 bases from J, leaving 24 bases between. The CDR3 is 18 residues long. In DNA form, the CDR3 reads TGTGCCAGCAGTGGCTCTTGGGGTCCCTCCGAACGTTACAATGAGCAGTTCTTC. This sequence encodes CASSGSWGPSERYNEQFF.

The V gene is TRBV27, the J gene TRBJ1-3; D is ambiguous. V was cut by 0 bases and J by 2 bases, with 8 bases left in between. The length of the CDR3 is 15 residues. CDR1 is MNHEY, CDR2 SMNVEV, per germline (reference sequence). The CDR3 loop reads CASSLSLGTGNTIYF. CDR3 sequence (DNA): TGTGCCAGCAGTTTATCCCTGGGGACTGGAAACACCATATATTTT.